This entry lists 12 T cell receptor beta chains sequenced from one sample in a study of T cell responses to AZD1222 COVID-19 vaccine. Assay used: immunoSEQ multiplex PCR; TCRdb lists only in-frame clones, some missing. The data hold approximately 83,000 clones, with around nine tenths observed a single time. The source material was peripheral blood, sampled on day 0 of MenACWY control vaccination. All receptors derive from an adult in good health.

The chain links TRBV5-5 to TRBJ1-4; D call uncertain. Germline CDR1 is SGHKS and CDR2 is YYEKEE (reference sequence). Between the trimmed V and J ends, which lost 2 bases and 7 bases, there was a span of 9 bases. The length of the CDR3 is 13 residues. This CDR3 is CASSLIMGEKLFF. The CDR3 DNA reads TGTGCCAGCAGCTTAATAATGGGTGAAAAACTGTTTTTT.

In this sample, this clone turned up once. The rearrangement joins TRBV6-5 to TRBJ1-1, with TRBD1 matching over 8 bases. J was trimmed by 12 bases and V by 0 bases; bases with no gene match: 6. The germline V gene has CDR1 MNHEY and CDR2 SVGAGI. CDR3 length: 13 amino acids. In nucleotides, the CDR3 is TGTGCCAGCAGTTACTCGATGGACAGGGAAACTTTCTTT. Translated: CASSYSMDRETFF.

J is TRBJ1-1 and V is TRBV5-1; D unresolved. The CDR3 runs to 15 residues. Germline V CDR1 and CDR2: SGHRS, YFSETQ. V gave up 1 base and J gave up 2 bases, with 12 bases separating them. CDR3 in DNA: TGCGCCAGCAGCTTGCACGAGACGGCAAACACTGAAGCTTTCTTT. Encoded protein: CASSLHETANTEAFF.

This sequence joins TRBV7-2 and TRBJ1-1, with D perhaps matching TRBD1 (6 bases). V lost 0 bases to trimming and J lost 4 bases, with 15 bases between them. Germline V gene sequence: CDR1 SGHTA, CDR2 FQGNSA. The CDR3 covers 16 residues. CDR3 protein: CASSLAHGGLTTEAFF. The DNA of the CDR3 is TGTGCCAGCAGCTTAGCGCACGGGGGGCTGACCACTGAAGCTTTCTTT.

CDR3: CASTRGGNQPQHF. The CDR3 DNA is TGTGCCAGCACCAGAGGTGGCAATCAGCCCCAGCATTTT. The chain links TRBV28 to TRBJ1-5; D is undetermined. The germline V gene has CDR1 MDHEN and CDR2 SYDVKM. Trimming shortened V by 7 bases and J by 2 bases, and 9 bases separated the two germline ends. This CDR3 region has 13 residues.

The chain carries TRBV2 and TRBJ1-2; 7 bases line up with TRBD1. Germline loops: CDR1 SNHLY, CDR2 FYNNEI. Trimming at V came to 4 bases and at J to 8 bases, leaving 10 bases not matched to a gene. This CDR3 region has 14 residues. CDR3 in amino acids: CASSAQGRGQGYTF. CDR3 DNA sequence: TGTGCCAGCAGTGCGCAGGGCAGGGGACAGGGCTACACCTTC.

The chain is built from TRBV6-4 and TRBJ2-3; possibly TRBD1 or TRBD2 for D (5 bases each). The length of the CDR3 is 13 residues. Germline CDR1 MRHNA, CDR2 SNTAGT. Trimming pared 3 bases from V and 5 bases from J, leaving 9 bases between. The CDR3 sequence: CASSERGEDTQYF. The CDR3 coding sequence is TGTGCCAGCAGTGAAAGGGGAGAAGATACGCAGTATTTT.

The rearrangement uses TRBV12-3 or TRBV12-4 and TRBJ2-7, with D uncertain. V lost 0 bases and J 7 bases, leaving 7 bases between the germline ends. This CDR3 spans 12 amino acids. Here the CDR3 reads CASSLAKREQYF. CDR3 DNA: TGTGCCAGCAGTTTAGCTAAAAGAGAGCAGTACTTC.

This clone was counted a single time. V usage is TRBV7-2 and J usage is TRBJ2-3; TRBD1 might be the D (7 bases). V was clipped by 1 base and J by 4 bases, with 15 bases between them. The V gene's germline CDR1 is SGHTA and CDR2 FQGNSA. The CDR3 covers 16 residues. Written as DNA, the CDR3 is TGTGCCAGCAGCTTAGTTCGCGGCAGGGGGGCAGATACGCAGTATTTT. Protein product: CASSLVRGRGADTQYF. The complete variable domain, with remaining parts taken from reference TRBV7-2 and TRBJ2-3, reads GAGVSQSPSNKVTEKGKDVELRCDPISGHTALYWYRQSLGQGLEFLIYFQGNSAPDKSGLPSDRFSAERTGGSVSTLTIQRTQQEDSAVYLCASSLVRGRGADTQYFGPGTRLTVL.

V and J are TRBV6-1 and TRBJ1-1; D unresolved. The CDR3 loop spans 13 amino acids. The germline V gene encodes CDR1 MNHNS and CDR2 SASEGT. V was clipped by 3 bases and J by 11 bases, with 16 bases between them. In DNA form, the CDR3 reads TGTGCCAGCAGTGAGGGCAGCGGTTTGAAGGCTTTCTTT. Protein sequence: CASSEGSGLKAFF.

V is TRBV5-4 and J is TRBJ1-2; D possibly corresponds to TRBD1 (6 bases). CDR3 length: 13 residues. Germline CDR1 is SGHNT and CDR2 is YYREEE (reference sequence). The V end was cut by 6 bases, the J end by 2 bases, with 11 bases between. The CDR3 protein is CASTTRGNYGYTF. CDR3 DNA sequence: TGTGCCAGCACTACAAGGGGGAACTATGGCTACACCTTC.

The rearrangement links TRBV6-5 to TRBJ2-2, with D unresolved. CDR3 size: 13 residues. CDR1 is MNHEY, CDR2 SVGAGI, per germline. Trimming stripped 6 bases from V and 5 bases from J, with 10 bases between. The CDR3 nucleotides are TGTGCCAGCAGAATGAGTACAACCGGGGAGCTGTTTTTT. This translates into CASRMSTTGELFF.